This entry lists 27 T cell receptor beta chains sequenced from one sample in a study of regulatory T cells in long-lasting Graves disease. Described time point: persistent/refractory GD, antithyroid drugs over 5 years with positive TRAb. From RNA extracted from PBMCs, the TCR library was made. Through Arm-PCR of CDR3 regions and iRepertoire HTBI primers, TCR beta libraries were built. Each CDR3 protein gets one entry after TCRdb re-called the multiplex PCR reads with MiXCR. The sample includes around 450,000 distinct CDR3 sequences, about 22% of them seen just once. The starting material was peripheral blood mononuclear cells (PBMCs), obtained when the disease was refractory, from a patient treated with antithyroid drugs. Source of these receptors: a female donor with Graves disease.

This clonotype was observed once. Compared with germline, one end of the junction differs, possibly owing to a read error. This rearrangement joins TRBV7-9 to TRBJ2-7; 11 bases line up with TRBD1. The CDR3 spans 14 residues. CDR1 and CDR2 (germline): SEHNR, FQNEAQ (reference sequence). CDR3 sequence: CVSSPVGQGDEQYF. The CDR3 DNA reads TGTGTCAGCAGCCCCGTGGGACAGGGGGACGAGCAGTACTTC.

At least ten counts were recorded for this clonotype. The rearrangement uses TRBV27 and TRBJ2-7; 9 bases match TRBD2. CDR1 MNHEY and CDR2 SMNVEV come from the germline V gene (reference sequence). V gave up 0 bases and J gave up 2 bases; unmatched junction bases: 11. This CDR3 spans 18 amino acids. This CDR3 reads CASSLSAPLAGPTYEQYF. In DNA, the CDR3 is TGTGCCAGCAGTTTATCGGCCCCCCTAGCGGGACCCACCTACGAGCAGTACTTC.

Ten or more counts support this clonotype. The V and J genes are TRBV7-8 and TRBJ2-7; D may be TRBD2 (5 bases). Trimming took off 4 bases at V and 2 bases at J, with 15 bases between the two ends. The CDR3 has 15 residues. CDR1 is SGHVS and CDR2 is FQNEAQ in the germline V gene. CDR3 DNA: TGTGCCAGCAGCTCCCAGAGAGGGATCCCCTACGAGCAGTACTTC. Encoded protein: CASSSQRGIPYEQYF.

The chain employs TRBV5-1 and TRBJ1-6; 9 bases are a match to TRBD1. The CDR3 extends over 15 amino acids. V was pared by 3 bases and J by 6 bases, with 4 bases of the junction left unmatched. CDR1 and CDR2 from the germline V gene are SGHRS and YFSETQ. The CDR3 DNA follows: TGCGCCAGCAGCTGGGGACAGGGAGGTAATTCACCCCTCCACTTT. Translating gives CASSWGQGGNSPLHF.

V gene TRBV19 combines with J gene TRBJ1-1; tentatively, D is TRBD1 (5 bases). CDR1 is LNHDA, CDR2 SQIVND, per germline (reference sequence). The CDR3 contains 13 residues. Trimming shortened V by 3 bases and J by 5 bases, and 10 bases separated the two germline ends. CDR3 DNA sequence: TGTGCCAGTAGTATGGGGGGGGGGACTGAAGCTTTCTTT. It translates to CASSMGGGTEAFF.

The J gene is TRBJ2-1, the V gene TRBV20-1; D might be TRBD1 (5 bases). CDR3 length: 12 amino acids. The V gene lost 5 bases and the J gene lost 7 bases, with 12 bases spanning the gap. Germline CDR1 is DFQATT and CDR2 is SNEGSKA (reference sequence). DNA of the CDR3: TGCAGTGCTGCCTCCGACAGAAATGAGCAGTTCTTC. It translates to CSAASDRNEQFF.

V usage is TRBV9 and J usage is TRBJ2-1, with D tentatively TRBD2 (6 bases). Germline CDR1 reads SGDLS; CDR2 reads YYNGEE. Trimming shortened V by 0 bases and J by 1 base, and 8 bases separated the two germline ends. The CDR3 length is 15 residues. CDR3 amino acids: CASSVADYSYNEQFF. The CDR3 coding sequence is TGTGCCAGCAGCGTAGCGGACTATTCCTACAATGAGCAGTTCTTC.

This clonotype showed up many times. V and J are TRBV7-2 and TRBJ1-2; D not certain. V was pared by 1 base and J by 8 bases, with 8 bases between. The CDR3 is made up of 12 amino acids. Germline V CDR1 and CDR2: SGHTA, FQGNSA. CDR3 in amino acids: CASSLEGWGYTF. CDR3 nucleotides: TGTGCCAGCAGCTTAGAAGGTTGGGGCTACACCTTC.

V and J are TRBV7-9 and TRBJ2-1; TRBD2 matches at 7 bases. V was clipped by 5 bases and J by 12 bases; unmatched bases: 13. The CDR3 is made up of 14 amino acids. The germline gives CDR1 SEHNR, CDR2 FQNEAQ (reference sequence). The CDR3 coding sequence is TGTGCCAGCAGCCAAGAGGGGACTACCCCCCGGCAGTTCTTC. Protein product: CASSQEGTTPRQFF.

In DNA, the CDR3 is TGTGCCAGCAGCCCCCGGGACAGGCCGGACAATGAGCAGTTCTTC. Its protein is CASSPRDRPDNEQFF. The chain uses TRBV11-3 and TRBJ2-1; 8 nucleotides agree with TRBD1. This CDR3 contains 15 residues. Germline CDR1 reads SGHNT; CDR2 reads YENEEA. V dropped 5 bases and J dropped 5; count of bases not matched to a gene: 8.

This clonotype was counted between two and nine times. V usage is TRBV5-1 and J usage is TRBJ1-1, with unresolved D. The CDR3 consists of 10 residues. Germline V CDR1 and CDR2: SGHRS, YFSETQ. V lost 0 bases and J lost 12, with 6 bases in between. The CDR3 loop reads CASSLDGTFF. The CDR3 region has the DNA TGCGCCAGCAGCTTGGACGGGACTTTCTTT.

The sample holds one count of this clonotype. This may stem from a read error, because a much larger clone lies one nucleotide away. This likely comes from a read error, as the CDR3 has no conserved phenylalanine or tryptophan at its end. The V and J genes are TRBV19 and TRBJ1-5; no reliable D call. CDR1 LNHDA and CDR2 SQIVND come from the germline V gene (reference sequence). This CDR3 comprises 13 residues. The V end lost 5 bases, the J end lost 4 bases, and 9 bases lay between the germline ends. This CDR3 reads CASSDRNNQPQHL. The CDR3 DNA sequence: TGTGCCAGTAGTGACCGGAATAATCAGCCCCAGCATCTT.

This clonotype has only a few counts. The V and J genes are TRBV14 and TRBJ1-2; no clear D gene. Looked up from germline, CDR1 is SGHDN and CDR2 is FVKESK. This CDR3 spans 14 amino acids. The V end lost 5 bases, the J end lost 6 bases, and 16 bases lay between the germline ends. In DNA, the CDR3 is TGTGCCAGCAGCTCGGACGGGCCGAAGAATGGCTACACCTTC. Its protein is CASSSDGPKNGYTF.

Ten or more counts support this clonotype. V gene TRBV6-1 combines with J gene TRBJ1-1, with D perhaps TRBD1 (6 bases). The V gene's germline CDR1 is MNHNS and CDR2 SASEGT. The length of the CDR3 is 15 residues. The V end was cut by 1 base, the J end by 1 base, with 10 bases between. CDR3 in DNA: TGTGCCAGCAGTGAAGGCGAACAGGGGAACACTGAAGCTTTCTTT. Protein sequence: CASSEGEQGNTEAFF.

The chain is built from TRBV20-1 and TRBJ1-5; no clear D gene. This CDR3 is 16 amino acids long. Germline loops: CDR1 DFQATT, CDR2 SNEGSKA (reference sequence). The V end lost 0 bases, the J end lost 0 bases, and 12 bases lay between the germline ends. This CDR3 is CSARDWRGHSNQPQHF. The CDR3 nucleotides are TGCAGTGCTAGAGATTGGCGAGGTCATAGCAATCAGCCCCAGCATTTT.

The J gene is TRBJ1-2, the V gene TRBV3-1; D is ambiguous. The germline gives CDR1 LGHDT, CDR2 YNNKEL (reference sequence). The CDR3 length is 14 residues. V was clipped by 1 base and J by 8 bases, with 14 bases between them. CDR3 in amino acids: CASSQVGSKKGYTF. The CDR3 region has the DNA TGTGCCAGCAGCCAAGTCGGATCAAAGAAGGGCTACACCTTC.

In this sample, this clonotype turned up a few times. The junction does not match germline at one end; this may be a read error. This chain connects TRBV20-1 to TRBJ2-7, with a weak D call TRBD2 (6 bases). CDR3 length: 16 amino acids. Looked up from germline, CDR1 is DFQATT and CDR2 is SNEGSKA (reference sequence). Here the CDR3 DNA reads TGCAGTGCTAGAGATGACGGCGGGGTGTACTCCTGCGAGCAGTACTTC. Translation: CSARDDGGVYSCEQYF.

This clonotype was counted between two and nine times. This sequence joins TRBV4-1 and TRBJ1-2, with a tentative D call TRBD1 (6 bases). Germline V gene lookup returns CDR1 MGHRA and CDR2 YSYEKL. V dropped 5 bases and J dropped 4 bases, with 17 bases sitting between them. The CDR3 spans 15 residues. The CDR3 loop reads CASSSRGGPTYGYTF. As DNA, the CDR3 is TGCGCCAGCAGCTCTCGGGGGGGGCCAACCTATGGCTACACCTTC.

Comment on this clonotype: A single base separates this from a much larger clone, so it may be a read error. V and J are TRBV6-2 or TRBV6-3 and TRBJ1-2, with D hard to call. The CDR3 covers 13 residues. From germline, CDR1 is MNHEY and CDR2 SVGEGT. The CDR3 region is CASSYADPYGFTF. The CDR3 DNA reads TGTGCCAGCAGTTACGCGGACCCATATGGCTTCACCTTC.

The DNA for the CDR3 is TGTGCCAGCAGTTACGGCAGTTATAGCAATCAGCCCCAGCATTTT. Translated: CASSYGSYSNQPQHF. The rearrangement joins TRBV6-5 to TRBJ1-5, with no clear D. Looked up from germline, CDR1 is MNHEY and CDR2 is SVGAGI. V was trimmed by 2 bases and J by 0 bases, leaving 8 bases between them. The CDR3 runs to 15 residues.

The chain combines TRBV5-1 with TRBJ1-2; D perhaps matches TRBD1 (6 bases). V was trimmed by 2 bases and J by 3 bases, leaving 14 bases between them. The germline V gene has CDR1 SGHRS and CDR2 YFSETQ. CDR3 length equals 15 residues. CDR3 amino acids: CASSFYDRPHYGYTF. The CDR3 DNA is TGCGCCAGCAGCTTCTACGACAGGCCCCACTATGGCTACACCTTC.

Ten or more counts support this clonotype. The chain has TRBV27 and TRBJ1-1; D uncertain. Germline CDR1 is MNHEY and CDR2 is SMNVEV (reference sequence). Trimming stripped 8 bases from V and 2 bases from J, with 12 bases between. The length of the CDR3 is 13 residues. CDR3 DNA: TGTGCCAGCGGCTATAGGAGCAACACTGAAGCTTTCTTT. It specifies CASGYRSNTEAFF.

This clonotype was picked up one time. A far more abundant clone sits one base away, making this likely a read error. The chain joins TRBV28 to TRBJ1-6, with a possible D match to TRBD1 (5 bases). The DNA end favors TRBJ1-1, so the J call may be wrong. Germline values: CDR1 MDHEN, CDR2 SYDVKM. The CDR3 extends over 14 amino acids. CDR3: CASSLVGGRAEAFF. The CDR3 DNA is TGTGCCAGCAGTTTAGTCGGGGGTAGGGCTGAAGCTTTCTTT.

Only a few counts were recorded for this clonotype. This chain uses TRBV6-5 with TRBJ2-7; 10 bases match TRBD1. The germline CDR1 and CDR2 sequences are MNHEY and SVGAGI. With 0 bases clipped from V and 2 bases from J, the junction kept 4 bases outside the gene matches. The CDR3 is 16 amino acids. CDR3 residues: CASSYSGQGGPYEQYF. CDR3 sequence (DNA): TGTGCCAGCAGTTACTCAGGACAGGGGGGGCCCTACGAGCAGTACTTC.

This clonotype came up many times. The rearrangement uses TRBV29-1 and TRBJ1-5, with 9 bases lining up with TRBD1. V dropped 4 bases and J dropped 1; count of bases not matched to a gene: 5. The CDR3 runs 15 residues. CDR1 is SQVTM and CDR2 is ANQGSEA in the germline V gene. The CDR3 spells CSVATGGTSNQPQHF. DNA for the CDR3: TGCAGCGTTGCTACAGGGGGCACGAGCAATCAGCCCCAGCATTTT.

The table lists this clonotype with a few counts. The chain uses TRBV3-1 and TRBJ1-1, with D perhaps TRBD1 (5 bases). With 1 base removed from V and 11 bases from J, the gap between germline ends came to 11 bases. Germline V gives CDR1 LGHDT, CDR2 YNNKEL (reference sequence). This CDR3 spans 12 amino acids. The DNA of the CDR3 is TGTGCCAGCAGCCAAGGGGGCAGGGTGGCTTTCTTT. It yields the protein CASSQGGRVAFF.

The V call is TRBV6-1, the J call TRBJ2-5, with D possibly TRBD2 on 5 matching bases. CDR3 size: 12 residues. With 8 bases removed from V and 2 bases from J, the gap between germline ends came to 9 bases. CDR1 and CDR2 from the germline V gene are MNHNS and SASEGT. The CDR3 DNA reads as TGTGCCAGCCAGAGGGAACAAGAGACCCAGTACTTC. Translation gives CASQREQETQYF.